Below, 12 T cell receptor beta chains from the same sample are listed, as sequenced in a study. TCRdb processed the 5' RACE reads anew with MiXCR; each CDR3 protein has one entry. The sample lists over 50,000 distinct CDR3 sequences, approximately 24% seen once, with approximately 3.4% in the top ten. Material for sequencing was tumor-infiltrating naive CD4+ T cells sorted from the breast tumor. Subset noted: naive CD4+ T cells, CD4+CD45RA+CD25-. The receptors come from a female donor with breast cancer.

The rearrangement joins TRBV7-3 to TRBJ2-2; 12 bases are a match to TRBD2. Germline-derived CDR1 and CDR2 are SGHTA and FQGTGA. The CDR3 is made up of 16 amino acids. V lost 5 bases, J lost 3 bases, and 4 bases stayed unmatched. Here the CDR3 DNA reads TGTGCCAGCAGCCTGACTAGCGGGAGCGACACCGGGGAGCTGTTTTTT. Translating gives CASSLTSGSDTGELFF.

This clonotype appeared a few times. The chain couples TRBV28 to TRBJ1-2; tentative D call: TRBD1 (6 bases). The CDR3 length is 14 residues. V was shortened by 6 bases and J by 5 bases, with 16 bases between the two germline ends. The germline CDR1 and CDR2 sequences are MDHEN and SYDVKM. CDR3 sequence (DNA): TGTGCCAGCAGGGACAGTGTGGGGAGATATGGCTACACCTTC. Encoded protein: CASRDSVGRYGYTF.

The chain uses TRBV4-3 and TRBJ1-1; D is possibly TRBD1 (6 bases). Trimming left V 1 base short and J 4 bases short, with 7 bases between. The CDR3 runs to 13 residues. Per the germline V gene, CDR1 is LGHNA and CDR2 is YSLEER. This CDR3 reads CASSQAGVTEAFF. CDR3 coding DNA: TGCGCCAGCAGCCAAGCAGGGGTCACTGAAGCTTTCTTT.

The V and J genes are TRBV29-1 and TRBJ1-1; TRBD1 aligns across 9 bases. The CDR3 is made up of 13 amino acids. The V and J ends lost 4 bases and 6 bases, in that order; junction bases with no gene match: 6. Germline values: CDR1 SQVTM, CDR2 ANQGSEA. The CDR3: CSVADRGYSEAFF. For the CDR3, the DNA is TGCAGCGTTGCCGACAGGGGGTACTCTGAAGCTTTCTTT.

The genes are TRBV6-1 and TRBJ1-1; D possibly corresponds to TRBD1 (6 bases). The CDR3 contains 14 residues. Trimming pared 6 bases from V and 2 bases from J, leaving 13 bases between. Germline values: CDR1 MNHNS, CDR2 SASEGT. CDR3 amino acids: CASSVIRGNTEAFF. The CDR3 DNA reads TGTGCCAGCAGCGTGATCAGGGGAAACACTGAAGCTTTCTTT.

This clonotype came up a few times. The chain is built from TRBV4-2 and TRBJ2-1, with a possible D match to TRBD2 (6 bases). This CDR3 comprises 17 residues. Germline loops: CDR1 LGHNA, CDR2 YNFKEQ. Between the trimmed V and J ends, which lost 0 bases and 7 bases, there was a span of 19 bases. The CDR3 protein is CASSQDIPPGVGNEQFF. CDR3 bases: TGTGCCAGCAGCCAAGATATACCCCCGGGAGTGGGGAATGAGCAGTTCTTC.

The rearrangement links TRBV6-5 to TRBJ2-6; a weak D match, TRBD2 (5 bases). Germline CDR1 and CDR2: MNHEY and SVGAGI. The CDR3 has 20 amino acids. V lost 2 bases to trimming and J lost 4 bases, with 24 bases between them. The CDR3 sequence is CASSYTTMPGSSGGANVLTF. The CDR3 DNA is TGTGCCAGCAGTTACACCACCATGCCCGGGTCATCGGGGGGGGCCAACGTCCTGACTTTC.

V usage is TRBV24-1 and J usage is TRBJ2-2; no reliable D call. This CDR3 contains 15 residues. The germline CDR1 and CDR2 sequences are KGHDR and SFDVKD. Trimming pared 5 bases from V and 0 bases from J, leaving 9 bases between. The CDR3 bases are TGTGCCACCAGTGGAGATACAACGAACACCGGGGAGCTGTTTTTT. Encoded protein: CATSGDTTNTGELFF.

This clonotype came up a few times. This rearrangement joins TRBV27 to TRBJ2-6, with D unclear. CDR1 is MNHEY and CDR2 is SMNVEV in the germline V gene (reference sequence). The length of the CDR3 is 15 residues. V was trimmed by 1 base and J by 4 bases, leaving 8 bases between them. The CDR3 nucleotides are TGTGCCAGCAGTTTATTGCCGGCCGGGGCCAACGTCCTGACTTTC. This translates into CASSLLPAGANVLTF.

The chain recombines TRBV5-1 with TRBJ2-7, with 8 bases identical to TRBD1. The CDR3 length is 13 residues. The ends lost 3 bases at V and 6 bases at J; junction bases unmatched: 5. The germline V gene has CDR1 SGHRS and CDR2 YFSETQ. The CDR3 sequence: CASSSQGATEQYF. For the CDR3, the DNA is TGCGCCAGCAGCTCGCAGGGGGCGACCGAGCAGTACTTC.

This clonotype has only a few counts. CDR3 nucleotides: TGCAGTGCTAGGGGACGGGCCCTAGGTACGCAGTATTTT. Its protein product is CSARGRALGTQYF. V and J are TRBV20-1 and TRBJ2-3; D may match TRBD1 or TRBD2 (5 bases each). CDR1 and CDR2 from the germline V gene are DFQATT and SNEGSKA (reference sequence). This CDR3 is built from 13 residues. The ends were cut back, 3 bases at V and 8 bases at J, with 15 bases in the middle.

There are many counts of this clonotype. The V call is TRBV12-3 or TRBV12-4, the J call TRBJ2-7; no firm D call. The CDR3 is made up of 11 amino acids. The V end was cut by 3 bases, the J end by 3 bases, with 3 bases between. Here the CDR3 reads CASSFGYEQYF. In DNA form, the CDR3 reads TGTGCCAGCAGTTTTGGCTACGAGCAGTACTTC.